These 12 T cell receptor beta chains came from one sample sequenced in a study of blood T cells in healthy people across ages. Using a J-beta primer mix together with a sample-barcoded 5' primer, a second PCR was run for roughly 6 to 11 cycles. TCRdb recomputed calls from the 5' RACE reads with MiXCR, one row per CDR3 protein. This sample has roughly 800,000 distinct CDR3 sequences, with more than 20% found just once. This sample was shared with a second study, whose subject was T cells of mothers and their children.

Material for sequencing was blood. These receptors came from a boy younger than 18 in good health.

The chain is built from TRBV20-1 and TRBJ2-7, with 9 bases matching TRBD1. The length of the CDR3 is 15 residues. The germline V gene encodes CDR1 DFQATT and CDR2 SNEGSKA (reference sequence). The J segment lost 6 bases and the V segment lost 0 bases, leaving 9 bases of the junction unmatched. In DNA form, the CDR3 reads TGCAGTGCTAGAGAGCGGGGACAGGGTTCTTCCGAGCAGTACTTC. It encodes CSARERGQGSSEQYF.

The sample holds a few counts of this clonotype. The gene calls are TRBV6-5 and TRBJ2-6; D is unclear. Trimming left V 7 bases short and J 0 bases short, with 7 bases between. This CDR3 spans 14 amino acids. CDR1 is MNHEY and CDR2 is SVGAGI in the germline V gene. The CDR3 nucleotides read TGTGCCAGCACCACGCGCTCTGGGGCCAACGTCCTGACTTTC. Protein: CASTTRSGANVLTF.

V and J are TRBV2 and TRBJ2-5, with D unclear. Germline V lookup: CDR1 SNHLY, CDR2 FYNNEI. The CDR3 is 13 residues long. V was cut by 6 bases and J by 1 base, with 9 bases left in between. In nucleotides, the CDR3 is TGTGCCAGCAGCGAGACGGGCCAAGAGACCCAGTACTTC. Protein sequence: CASSETGQETQYF.

J is TRBJ2-5 and V is TRBV24-1; D is unclear. CDR1 and CDR2 from the germline V gene are KGHDR and SFDVKD. Between the trimmed V and J ends, which lost 3 bases and 5 bases, there was a span of 18 bases. The CDR3 loop spans 16 amino acids. CDR3 DNA sequence: TGTGCCACCAGTGATCCCCGGGCTCCAGAGGAGGAGACCCAGTACTTC. This gives the protein CATSDPRAPEEETQYF.

V usage is TRBV5-4 and J usage is TRBJ2-3; D gene ambiguous. The CDR3 is 14 amino acids. In germline, CDR1 is SGHNT, CDR2 YYREEE (reference sequence). The V end was cut by 4 bases, the J end by 1 base, with 10 bases between. The CDR3 DNA follows: TGTGCCAGCAGCAACCAGGACGGCACAGATACGCAGTATTTT. Its protein is CASSNQDGTDTQYF.

This clonotype was counted only a few times. The CDR3 reads CASSLVGQRDNYEQYF. In DNA, the CDR3 is TGCGCCAGCAGCTTGGTTGGCCAGCGGGATAACTACGAGCAGTACTTC. V usage is TRBV5-1 and J usage is TRBJ2-7, with 7 bases aligning to TRBD2. The CDR3 totals 16 residues. The J segment lost 3 bases and the V segment lost 0 bases, leaving 9 bases of the junction unmatched. CDR1 SGHRS and CDR2 YFSETQ come from the germline V gene.

The gene calls are TRBV29-1 and TRBJ1-2; weak D call: TRBD1 (5 bases). The germline V gene has CDR1 SQVTM and CDR2 ANQGSEA. Trimming stripped 4 bases from V and 8 bases from J, with 14 bases between. There are 12 residues in the CDR3. The CDR3 sequence is CSVGGGVAGYTF. CDR3 nucleotide sequence: TGCAGCGTTGGAGGAGGGGTCGCGGGCTACACCTTC. Looking up the rest from reference TRBV29-1 and TRBJ1-2 gives the full variable domain: SAVISQKPSRDICQRGTSLTIQCQVDSQVTMMFWYRQQPGQSLTLIATANQGSEATYESGFVIDKFPISRPNLTFSTLTVSNMSPEDSSIYLCSVGGGVAGYTFGSGTRLTVV.

V is TRBV28 and J is TRBJ1-3; no firm D call. CDR3 length: 18 residues. The ends were cut back, 5 bases at V and 4 bases at J, with 24 bases in the middle. Germline CDR1 reads MDHEN; CDR2 reads SYDVKM. CDR3 DNA sequence: TGTGCCAGCAGTCCCGTGGGAAGGGAGGATGTACTCGGAAACACCATATATTTT. It encodes CASSPVGREDVLGNTIYF.

This clonotype was seen a few times. Mismatch with germline at one junction end may stem from a read error. This chain links TRBV28 with TRBJ2-5; TRBD2 aligns across 10 bases. The CDR3 sequence is 16 residues long. The germline CDR1 and CDR2 sequences are MDHEN and SYDVKM. The CDR3 nucleotides are TGCGCCAGCACCATTCAGGGACTAGCGTCCTTGGAGACCCAGTACTTC. This encodes CASTIQGLASLETQYF.

The gene calls are TRBV6-2 or TRBV6-3 and TRBJ2-5; 10 bases fit TRBD2. In germline, CDR1 is MNHEY, CDR2 SVGEGT. The CDR3 loop spans 16 amino acids. With V trimmed by 6 bases and J by 4 bases, 11 bases remained unmatched. The CDR3 region is CASRPGLAEAGETQYF. Here the CDR3 DNA reads TGTGCCAGCAGACCAGGACTAGCGGAGGCGGGAGAGACCCAGTACTTC.

Only a few counts were recorded for this clonotype. Likely a read error: the CDR3 ends without its conserved phenylalanine or tryptophan. CDR3 nucleotides: TGTGCCAGCTCACAGGGACAGGACGCGAATCCGAAAGCTTTCCTT. Its translation: CASSQGQDANPKAFL. This chain joins TRBV18 and TRBJ1-1; 8 positions agree with TRBD1. Germline V lookup: CDR1 KGHSH, CDR2 LQKENI. V was pared by 4 bases and J by 9 bases, with 13 bases of the junction left unmatched. This CDR3 has 15 amino acids.

The V gene is TRBV3-1, the J gene TRBJ2-5, with unresolved D. The germline V gene has CDR1 LGHDT and CDR2 YNNKEL (reference sequence). Trimming stripped 0 bases from V and 2 bases from J, with 10 bases between. The CDR3 is made up of 15 amino acids. CDR3 bases: TGTGCCAGCAGCCAAGATCCGGCCCCACAAGAGACCCAGTACTTC. It encodes CASSQDPAPQETQYF.